This T cell receptor (beta chain) was found in a study of regulatory T cells in long-lasting Graves disease (dated by TCRdb to the early 2020s). Background for the entire study: Patients with newly diagnosed Graves' disease had been on antithyroid drugs for under 3 months. Patients with persistent Graves' disease were compared with patients with newly diagnosed Graves' disease using TCR sequencing and RNA sequencing of peripheral blood. A total of around 35 samples were covered by TCR sequencing, comprising about 13 persistent and approximately 20 newly diagnosed Graves' disease patients. The study took place in China and was registered as a clinical trial. Study-wide conclusions, independent of this receptor: Lower TCR Shannon entropy and fewer highly expanded clones were observed in persistent Graves' disease patients than in newly diagnosed patients, which suggested clonal expansion. The authors noted that the small sample size was a limitation that may lower accuracy. Sequencing and analysis were limited to the TCR beta chain. The study examined only peripheral blood because the primary lesion, thyroid tissue, could not be accessed. Patients with persistent disease shared more public clonotypes (around 2,700) than newly diagnosed patients did (around 930). Persistent disease showed preferential use of TRBV28, TRBJ1-2 and TRBJ2-5, whereas newly diagnosed disease favored TRBV20-1 and TRBJ2-1.

This specimen's time point label, interpreted: newly diagnosed GD, antithyroid drugs for less than 3 months. For both TCR sequencing and RNA sequencing, RNA was extracted from PBMCs in TRIzol. Graves' disease was diagnosed according to American Thyroid Association guidelines. Patients for the study were recruited at an endocrinology department in Xi'an, China. Each patient gave 7 to 9.5 milliliters of peripheral blood, collected in an EDTA anticoagulant tube. Ficoll Paque Plus density gradient separation was used to isolate PBMCs, and no additional T cell sorting was done. An Agilent 2100 Bioanalyzer and agarose gel were used to check RNA quality, and a NanoDrop 2000 was used to measure RNA concentration. Including cysteine and phenylalanine, the CDR3 has 15 amino acids. Kept here is only the CDR3 DNA, which spans 45 bases and is read in frame from base 1. Per the germline V gene, MDHEN is the CDR1 and SYDVKM is the CDR2. V is shortened by 7 bases, J by 0 bases, and the region joining them spans 14 bases.

At least ten counts were recorded for this clonotype. The clone's antigen remains unknown. Per-nucleotide qualities are absent, and no much larger clonotype sits a single base away. The library came from multiplex PCR. Sequencing used an Illumina HiSeq 4000. TCR beta libraries were built with iRepertoire HTBI primers and Arm-PCR amplification of CDR3 regions. Before sequencing, the PCR products underwent gel purification. The authors' analysis ran thus. Across samples, 60 to 80 TRBV and 14 TRBJ segments were identified and used for gene usage analysis of CDR3 amino acid clonotypes. Filtered high-quality paired reads were merged into contigs using COPE and FqMerger. BLAST was used to align contigs to the IMGT TRBV, TRBD and TRBJ reference genes, and CDR3 was defined following IMGT. Clonotypes above 0.1% frequency were classified as highly expanded clones. Shannon entropy was used to measure repertoire diversity, and the Gini coefficient was used to measure V-J evenness. Clonotypes shared by more than one individual were considered public. Through fastp at Q25 and MiXCR, TCRdb rebuilt clones from the public reads, retaining in-frame beta chains. Rows with a matching CDR3 protein are joined into one entry that keeps the most common DNA and genes. Clone size and V and J calls follow TCRdb, not the original study. For this sample the table gives hundreds of thousands of distinct CDR3 sequences, of which roughly 15% were detected only once. The ten biggest clones cover 15% to 20% of the sample.

These same records also appear under a second study, on T cells in Graves' hyperthyroidism and ophthalmopathy. As described in the second report: Graves' hyperthyroidism was defined as stable when no progression to ophthalmopathy occurred over 18 months of follow-up. Hyperthyroidism patients were newly diagnosed, had a disease duration of under 2 months, and were aged 18 to 65 years. Patients with uncontrolled infections, other autoimmune diseases, pregnancy or lactation were excluded. Clinical symptoms, serum thyroxine and TRAb, thyroid ultrasound, and orbital computed tomography formed the basis for the diagnoses. The TCR CDR3 was subjected to a first round of RT-PCR using the HTBI primer set and the Qiagen OneStep RT-PCR kit. Blood samples also contained most of the expanded thyroid clonotypes (frequency above 0.001), which suggests that blood repertoires may reflect thyroid immune responses. In cross-validation, a model built on a 13 V-J signature told ophthalmopathy apart from stable hyperthyroidism with over 85% sensitivity and 81% to 82% specificity, and in testing the same model reached 80%/75%. In validation, the model predicted progression to ophthalmopathy with roughly 66% sensitivity and roughly 72% specificity, a median of 6.5 months before onset. To identify distinguishing TCR V-J signatures, a discovery cohort of about 100 patients was used, comprising 43 with Graves' ophthalmopathy and roughly 60 with stable Graves' hyperthyroidism. Prospective prediction of ophthalmopathy was tested in an independent validation cohort consisting of fewer than 20 hyperthyroidism patients and around 17 patients who later progressed to ophthalmopathy. The 95 to 100 discovery patients were divided at random into training and test sets in a 7:3 ratio. The study also compared thyroid tissue and blood T-cell repertoires from about 6 Graves' hyperthyroidism patients. After blood sampling, hyperthyroidism patients were treated with methimazole at a starting dose of 30 mg daily, and ophthalmopathy patients were treated with high-dose intravenous methylprednisolone. A second multiplex PCR round built the libraries, followed by size selection and purification. Libraries were sequenced paired-end with 100 bp reads on an Illumina HiSeq2000. SOAPnuke was used to process the raw data, with reads discarded if the reads contained adapters or uncalled bases, had a mean Phred below 15, or lacked an exact constant-primer or identifier match. High-quality paired reads were merged with COPE v1.2.5, and unique nucleotide sequences were defined as clonotypes. MiTCR v1.1 was used to align clonotypes to the IMGT TRBV, TRBD and TRBJ reference segments. Analysis was restricted to V-J combinations with a frequency above 0.0001, which covered roughly 99% of repertoires. The TCS score was defined as the ratio of F50 (clonal expansion) to E x V (chaos), calculated using BLOSUM62-based TCRdist between CDR3 peptides within each V-J. Welch's t-statistics and random forest reduced approximately 520 V-J features to 13, which were used in a naive Bayes classifier (R e1071). Sample size was not statistically predetermined, and blinding of investigators to group allocation was not performed. The paper reports TCR Vbeta CDR3 sequencing of 140 or so peripheral blood samples: 40 to 45 ophthalmopathy, about 75 hyperthyroidism and roughly 17 progressor patients.

The receptor was derived from a woman in her twenties or thirties with Graves disease. Donor details come from another sample of the same person, matched by shared clones. The material sequenced was peripheral blood mononuclear cells (PBMCs), taken at new diagnosis, from a patient treated with antithyroid drugs. The rearranged segments are TRBV28 and TRBJ2-3, with the D gene too uncertain to name. For the CDR3, the sequence is CASKGPLPSTDTQYF. Read as DNA, the sequence is TGTGCCAGCAAAGGTCCACTACCTAGCACAGATACGCAGTATTTT.